These T cell receptor beta chains were read from a single sample in a study of shared clonotypes between healthy human individuals. The protocol was immunoSEQ multiplex PCR, while the TCRdb copy is restricted to in-frame clones and leaves out a portion. The sample yields about 490,000 clones, about 78% seen once. Sequencing was performed on PBMCs. The receptors come from a woman aged 40 to 50 in good health. Some clones in this sample may be carry-over from other donors' samples. CDR3s include the opening cysteine and the closing phenylalanine or tryptophan. The D gene is left open where the match is weak. Clone size, where shown, is once, few, many, or a class for clones that have expanded.

TRBD2,TRBJ2-1,TRBV9,.,CASSEGLAGGHNEQFF,TGTGCCAGCAGCGAGGGACTAGCGGGAGGGCACAATGAGCAGTTCTTC
.,TRBJ2-7,TRBV28,.,CASTPPGHVYEQYF,TGTGCCAGCACCCCCCCGGGACATGTCTACGAGCAGTACTTC
TRBD2,TRBJ2-3,TRBV5-1,.,CASSLKGTSGSQADTQYF,TGCGCCAGCAGCTTAAAGGGGACTAGCGGGAGTCAGGCAGATACGCAGTATTTT
TRBD2,TRBJ2-7,TRBV10-1,.,CASSGRPGTSGRTYEQYF,TGCGCCAGCAGTGGAAGACCTGGGACTAGCGGCCGTACCTACGAGCAGTACTTC
.,TRBJ2-5,TRBV6-5,.,CASSYDQTRETQYF,TGTGCCAGCAGTTACGATCAGACCCGAGAGACCCAGTACTTC
.,TRBJ2-5,TRBV6-5,once,CASSPGEETQYF,TGTGCCAGCAGCCCGGGGGAGGAGACCCAGTACTTC
TRBD2,TRBJ2-1,TRBV5-1,.,CASSLEPSGRNEQFF,TGCGCCAGCAGCTTGGAGCCTAGCGGGAGGAATGAGCAGTTCTTC
.,TRBJ1-2,TRBV30,.,CAWSRSSNYGYTF,TGTGCCTGGAGCAGGAGCTCTAACTATGGCTACACCTTC
.,TRBJ1-2,TRBV18,.,CASSPVAGKALNYGYTF,TGTGCCAGCTCACCGGTTGCAGGGAAAGCACTCAACTATGGCTACACCTTC
.,TRBJ1-2,TRBV7-9,few,CASSLGQRNYGYTF,TGTGCCAGCAGCTTAGGGCAGCGGAACTATGGCTACACCTTC
.,TRBJ1-4,TRBV6-6,.,CASSYSQGSEKLFF,TGTGCCAGCAGTTACTCGCAGGGTAGTGAAAAACTGTTTTTT
.,TRBJ2-1,TRBV18,.,CASSPPETTRNEQFF,TGTGCCAGCTCACCACCGGAAACTACCAGGAATGAGCAGTTCTTC
TRBD1,TRBJ1-2,TRBV6-5,.,CASSTRKGQDGGYTF,TGTGCCAGCAGTACCCGGAAAGGACAGGATGGTGGCTACACCTTC
.,TRBJ2-7,TRBV6-1,.,CASSEGAGGWYEQYF,TGTGCCAGCAGTGAAGGGGCAGGGGGGTGGTACGAGCAGTACTTC
TRBD1,TRBJ2-1,TRBV28,.,CASSSTGQGKAYNEQFF,TGTGCCAGCAGTTCGACCGGACAGGGCAAAGCGTACAATGAGCAGTTCTTC
.,TRBJ2-5,TRBV7-3,.,CASSLSQGNQETQYF,TGTGCCAGCAGCTTATCGCAGGGTAACCAAGAGACCCAGTACTTC
.,TRBJ2-2,TRBV5-1,.,CASSPAATNTGELFF,TGCGCCAGCAGCCCCGCTGCCACGAACACCGGGGAGCTGTTTTTT
TRBD2,TRBJ2-1,TRBV29-1,.,CSVSGLAESSYNEQFF,TGCAGCGTTTCCGGACTAGCAGAAAGCTCCTACAATGAGCAGTTCTTC
TRBD1,TRBJ1-5,TRBV5-8,.,CASRKQGAGNQPQHF,TGTGCCAGCAGAAAACAGGGGGCGGGCAATCAGCCCCAGCATTTT
TRBD1,TRBJ1-2,TRBV5-1,.,CASRRGTGNGYTF,TGCGCCAGCAGAAGAGGGACAGGCAATGGCTACACCTTC
TRBD1,TRBJ2-7,TRBV5-6,.,CASSLDGQGWEQYF,TGTGCCAGCAGCTTGGACGGACAGGGTTGGGAGCAGTACTTC
.,TRBJ2-2,TRBV28,.,CASYPGGGRLTGELFF,TGTGCCAGCTACCCAGGGGGCGGGAGGTTAACCGGGGAGCTGTTTTTT
.,TRBJ2-1,TRBV7-9,.,CASSLAGVNEQFF,TGTGCCAGCAGCTTAGCGGGAGTTAATGAGCAGTTCTTC
.,TRBJ1-5,TRBV6-5,.,CASSSGGRQPQHF,TGTGCCAGCAGCTCCGGGGGGAGGCAGCCCCAGCATTTT